A selection of T cell receptor beta chains follows, all from one sample in a study of blood T cell repertoires in COVID-19. Some clones are missing from TCRdb's copy, which holds only in-frame ones; the method was immunoSEQ multiplex PCR. The data hold more than 75,000 clones, with 87% observed a single time. The sequencing input was peripheral blood. The source is a man aged 25-45 years with acute or convalescent COVID-19. CDR3s include the opening cysteine and the closing phenylalanine or tryptophan. The D gene is left open where the match is weak. Clone size is stated in some rows and not others, as once, few, many or a class when expanded.

>-|TRBV5-4|TRBJ2-5|once
CASSSGGSLTRGETQYF
TGTGCCAGCAGCTCGGGTGGCAGTCTCACGAGAGGAGAGACCCAGTACTTC
>TRBD2|TRBV5-1|TRBJ2-1|-
CASSFKREGNEQFF
TGCGCCAGCAGCTTTAAGCGGGAAGGGAATGAGCAGTTCTTC
>-|TRBV28|TRBJ2-7|-
CASSPPLSRVSYEQYF
TGTGCCAGCAGTCCACCTTTGAGCAGGGTCTCCTACGAGCAGTACTTC
>TRBD2|TRBV7-6|TRBJ2-5|-
CASSHGLAGGQETQYF
TGTGCCAGCAGCCATGGACTAGCGGGAGGGCAAGAGACCCAGTACTTC
>TRBD2|TRBV6-5|TRBJ2-2|-
CATLGTRIVAGELFF
TGTGCCACCCTGGGGACTAGGATCGTGGCCGGGGAGCTGTTTTTT
>TRBD2|TRBV7-8|TRBJ2-3|-
CASSFSGTSYTQYF
TGTGCCAGCAGCTTTTCCGGGACTAGCTATACGCAGTATTTT
>-|TRBV3-1/TRBV3-2|TRBJ2-1|-
CASSPRAGNYNEQFF
TGTGCCAGCAGCCCCCGGGCGGGTAACTACAATGAGCAGTTCTTC
>-|TRBV30|TRBJ1-5|few
CAWSGGGNQPQHF
TGTGCCTGGAGTGGGGGGGGCAATCAGCCCCAGCATTTT
>-|TRBV5-4|TRBJ1-6|-
CASSLVDTAYNSPLHF
TGTGCCAGCAGCTTGGTCGATACTGCCTATAATTCACCCCTCCACTTT
>-|TRBV4-1|TRBJ2-5|-
CASSYAAGGTQYF
TGCGCCAGCAGCTATGCGGCCGGGGGGACCCAGTACTTC
>TRBD1|TRBV7-2|TRBJ1-2|-
CASSRYGTANYGYTF
TGTGCCAGCAGCCGTTATGGGACAGCGAACTATGGCTACACCTTC
>-|TRBV30|TRBJ2-5|-
CAWTGETTQYF
TGTGCCTGGACTGGGGAGACGACCCAGTACTTC
>TRBD1|TRBV18|TRBJ2-3|-
CASSPGQGGNTQYF
TGTGCCAGCTCTCCGGGACAGGGAGGGAATACGCAGTATTTT
>TRBD1|TRBV2|TRBJ1-3|-
CASTADREGNTIYF
TGTGCCAGCACCGCCGACAGGGAAGGAAACACCATATATTTT
>TRBD2|TRBV29-1|TRBJ2-7|few
CSRRGGFETEQYF
TGCAGCCGGCGGGGGGGCTTCGAGACCGAGCAGTACTTC
>-|TRBV9|TRBJ1-1|-
CASSVDTGRDTEAFF
TGTGCCAGCAGCGTAGACACAGGGAGGGACACTGAAGCTTTCTTT
>TRBD2|TRBV5-1|TRBJ2-1|few
CASSLFATSGYLIGEQFF
TGCGCCAGCAGTCTTTTTGCTACTAGCGGGTACTTGATTGGTGAGCAGTTCTTC
>TRBD1|TRBV4-3|TRBJ1-2|-
CASSQTRGRVGYTF
TGCGCCAGCAGCCAAACTAGGGGGCGAGTTGGCTACACCTTC
>-|TRBV20-1|TRBJ2-5|once
CSASVGLTPETQYF
TGCAGTGCTAGTGTAGGACTAACCCCAGAGACCCAGTACTTC
>TRBD2|TRBV3-1/TRBV3-2|TRBJ2-1|-
CASSAGTSAYNEQFF
TGTGCCAGCAGCGCCGGGACTAGCGCCTACAATGAGCAGTTCTTC
>TRBD1|TRBV30|TRBJ1-1|-
CAWSRTGLNTEAFF
TGTGCCTGGAGTAGGACAGGGCTAAACACTGAAGCTTTCTTT
>TRBD1|TRBV5-1|TRBJ1-2|-
CASGATDRAGGYTF
TGCGCCAGCGGGGCTACCGACAGGGCTGGGGGCTACACCTTC
>TRBD2|TRBV7-9|TRBJ2-1|-
CASSPQGLAAEQFF
TGTGCCAGCAGCCCGCAAGGACTAGCAGCTGAGCAGTTCTTC
>-|TRBV4-1|TRBJ1-4|-
CASRTTGGNEKLFF
TGCGCCAGCAGAACAACGGGGGGGAATGAAAAACTGTTTTTT
>TRBD1|TRBV7-8|TRBJ1-6|-
CASSPQGTQNSPLHF
TGTGCCAGCAGCCCACAGGGGACACAGAATTCACCCCTCCACTTT
>-|TRBV7-9|TRBJ2-5|-
CASRENNQETQYF
TGTGCCAGCAGGGAGAACAACCAAGAGACCCAGTACTTC
>-|TRBV19|TRBJ1-2|-
CASSITVGDGYTF
TGTGCCAGTAGTATCACTGTCGGGGATGGCTACACCTTC
>TRBD2|TRBV5-5|TRBJ2-5|-
CASSLNLAGRETQYF
TGTGCCAGCAGCCTAAATCTAGCGGGACGGGAGACCCAGTACTTC
>TRBD1|TRBV28|TRBJ2-4|-
CASSLLQIRQGEAKNIQYF
TGTGCCAGCAGTTTATTACAAATCAGACAGGGTGAGGCCAAAAACATTCAGTACTTC
>TRBD2|TRBV6-1|TRBJ2-2|-
CASSDDLGTTLLGELFF
TGTGCCAGCAGTGATGACCTGGGGACTACGCTACTTGGGGAGCTGTTTTTT
>-|TRBV11-1|TRBJ2-1|-
CASTLGWEFYNEQFF
TGTGCCAGCACCCTCGGGTGGGAGTTCTACAATGAGCAGTTCTTC
>TRBD2|TRBV5-1|TRBJ2-1|-
CASSLDPSGRGNEQFF
TGCGCCAGCAGCTTGGATCCAAGCGGGAGGGGGAATGAGCAGTTCTTC
>TRBD1|TRBV19|TRBJ1-2|few
CASLPTGSKGAGYTF
TGTGCCAGTCTCCCGACAGGGTCCAAGGGTGCTGGCTACACCTTC
>TRBD1|TRBV10-1|TRBJ2-3|-
CASSGTATDTQYF
TGCGCCAGTTCCGGGACAGCAACAGATACGCAGTATTTT
>-|TRBV6-5|TRBJ1-2|-
CASRTHGSYGYTF
TGTGCCAGCAGGACTCATGGATCCTATGGCTACACCTTC
>-|TRBV7-7|TRBJ1-1|-
CASSLWGVPGNTEAFF
TGTGCTAGCAGCTTGTGGGGCGTCCCGGGGAACACTGAAGCTTTCTTT
>-|TRBV6-6|TRBJ2-3|-
CASSYGDTDTQYF
TGTGCCAGCAGTTACGGGGACACGGATACGCAGTATTTT
>TRBD1|TRBV7-2|TRBJ1-3|-
CASRQMTGAGNTIYF
TGTGCCAGCAGGCAGATGACAGGGGCTGGAAACACCATATATTTT
>TRBD1|TRBV4-1|TRBJ1-4|-
CASSPLGQVGLGEKLFF
TGCGCCAGCAGCCCCCTAGGACAGGTTGGATTAGGGGAAAAACTGTTTTTT
>-|TRBV7-9|TRBJ2-7|once
CASSPLYEQYF
TGTGCCAGCAGCCCCCTCTACGAGCAGTACTTC
>TRBD1|TRBV4-1|TRBJ1-4|-
CASSPSPLGTRDRVEKLFF
TGCGCCAGCAGCCCCTCCCCGCTGGGAACCCGGGACAGGGTTGAAAAACTGTTTTTT
>TRBD1|TRBV30|TRBJ1-6|-
CAWSPPGTGYSPLHF
TGTGCCTGGAGTCCTCCCGGGACAGGGTATTCACCCCTCCACTTT
>TRBD2|TRBV7-2|TRBJ2-3|-
CASSRTREGRDTQYF
TGTGCCAGCAGCCGGACCCGGGAGGGCAGAGATACGCAGTATTTT
>-|TRBV7-2|TRBJ2-1|-
CASSRQRGGRRDNEQFF
TGTGCCAGCAGCCGCCAAAGAGGAGGCAGGAGGGACAATGAGCAGTTCTTC
>-|TRBV11-3|TRBJ1-1|-
CAIETVNTEAFF
TGTGCCATAGAGACAGTGAACACTGAAGCTTTCTTT
>TRBD1|TRBV6-5|TRBJ1-4|-
CASSFRDRGEKLFF
TGTGCCAGCAGTTTCCGGGACAGGGGTGAAAAACTGTTTTTT
>-|TRBV28|TRBJ2-3|-
CASSFDGTVAHTDTQYF
TGTGCCAGCAGTTTCGACGGAACAGTCGCCCACACAGATACGCAGTATTTT
>TRBD2|TRBV5-1|TRBJ2-1|-
CASSRTSGINEQFF
TGCGCCAGCAGCCGGACTAGCGGGATCAATGAGCAGTTCTTC
>-|TRBV6-5|TRBJ1-2|-
CASTEGMGPYGYTF
TGTGCCAGCACGGAAGGTATGGGGCCGTATGGCTACACCTTC
>TRBD2|TRBV2|TRBJ2-5|-
CASRGGTSGTETQYF
TGTGCCAGCAGAGGAGGGACTAGCGGGACTGAGACCCAGTACTTC
>-|TRBV4-1|TRBJ2-7|-
CASSQGSGDPYEQYF
TGCGCCAGCAGCCAAGGGTCGGGAGACCCCTACGAGCAGTACTTC
>-|TRBV23-1|TRBJ1-3|-
CASTNSDRKKGSRRNTIYF
TGCGCCAGCACCAACTCGGACAGAAAAAAAGGGTCTCGGAGAAACACCATATATTTT
>TRBD1|TRBV10-2|TRBJ2-3|-
CASSVLRGPTDTQYF
TGCGCCAGCAGTGTCTTAAGGGGGCCGACAGATACGCAGTATTTT